This T cell receptor (beta chain) was observed in a study of cytomegalovirus exposure and HLA in healthy donors. Looking at the study overall: The 95 million to 120 million unique TCR beta sequences, from 150 million to 200 million T cells, were found by an earlier analysis.

V gave up 10 bases and J gave up 2 bases, with 18 bases separating them. CDR1 and CDR2 from the germline V gene are MNHEY and SVGAGI. CDR3 length: 15 residues. PCR primers comprised 60 Vbeta and 13 Jbeta primers. TCRdb's table, derived via immunoSEQ multiplex PCR, lists solely in-frame clones and lacks some. The table has under 200,000 clones, over 75% seen once. Donors likely had unrecorded immune exposures despite being nominally healthy when sampled. Study-wide findings and caveats: Most subjects had HLA-A and HLA-B alleles reportedly predicted accurately by TCR beta sequences. Sequencing likely generated an artifact that appeared as a cluster of highly shared sequence variants.

This clone was detected a few times. The antigen remains undetermined. The chain recombines TRBV6-5 with TRBJ1-5, with D possibly being TRBD1 (5 bases). The receptor was isolated from a male donor in good health and CMV-seronegative. Sequencing input: PBMCs. The CDR3 region is CATGAIGRRNQPQHF. The CDR3, as DNA: TGTGCCACCGGGGCCATCGGGAGGCGCAATCAGCCCCAGCATTTT.